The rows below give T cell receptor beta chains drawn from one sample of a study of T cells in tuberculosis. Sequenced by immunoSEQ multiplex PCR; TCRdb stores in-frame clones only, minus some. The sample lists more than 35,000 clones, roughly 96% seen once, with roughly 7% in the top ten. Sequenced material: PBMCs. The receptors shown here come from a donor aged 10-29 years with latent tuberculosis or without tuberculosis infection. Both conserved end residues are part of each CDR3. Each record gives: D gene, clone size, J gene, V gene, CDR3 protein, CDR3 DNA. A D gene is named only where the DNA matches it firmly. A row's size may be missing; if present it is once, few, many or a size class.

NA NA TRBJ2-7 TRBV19 CASSPGQTYEQYF TGTGCCAGTAGTCCCGGACAGACCTACGAGCAGTACTTC
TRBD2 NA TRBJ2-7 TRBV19 CASSTQGLAGYEQYF TGTGCCAGTAGTACCCAAGGACTAGCGGGCTACGAGCAGTACTTC
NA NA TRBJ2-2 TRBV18 CASSPSWLVTTGELFF TGTGCCAGCTCACCATCTTGGCTAGTTACCACCGGGGAGCTGTTTTTT
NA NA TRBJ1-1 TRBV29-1 CSGLVTEAFF TGCAGCGGCTTAGTTACTGAAGCTTTCTTT
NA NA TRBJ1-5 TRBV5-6 CASSLGGFQPQHF TGTGCCAGCAGCTTGGGAGGTTTTCAGCCCCAGCATTTT
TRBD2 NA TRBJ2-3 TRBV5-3 CARSPTSGDSWNTDTQYF TGTGCCAGAAGCCCGACTAGCGGGGATTCCTGGAACACAGATACGCAGTATTTT
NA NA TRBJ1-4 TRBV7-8 CASSLYEEGPNEKLFF TGTGCCAGCAGCTTATACGAGGAGGGGCCTAATGAAAAACTGTTTTTT
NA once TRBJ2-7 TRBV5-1 CASSLGNQGQEQYF TGCGCCAGCAGCTTGGGGAACCAGGGCCAAGAGCAGTACTTC
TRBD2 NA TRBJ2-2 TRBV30 CATVGSLAGGKLFF TGTGCCACCGTGGGGAGCCTAGCGGGAGGGAAGCTGTTTTTT
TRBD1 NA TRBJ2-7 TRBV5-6 CASSLAGTGRFDVVYEQYF TGTGCCAGCAGCTTGGCAGGGACAGGGAGGTTTGATGTCGTCTACGAGCAGTACTTC
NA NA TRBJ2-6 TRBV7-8 CASNLYRAGANVLTF TGTGCCAGCAACTTGTACAGGGCTGGGGCCAACGTCCTGACTTTC
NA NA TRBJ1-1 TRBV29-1 CSVRIWSTEAFF TGCAGCGTTCGTATTTGGAGCACTGAAGCTTTCTTT
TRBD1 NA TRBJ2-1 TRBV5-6 CASSLTETGVWFF TGTGCCAGCAGCTTAACCGAAACAGGGGTTTGGTTCTTC
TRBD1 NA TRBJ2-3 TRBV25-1 CASSVPGTGRTDTQYF TGTGCCAGCAGTGTCCCCGGGACAGGGAGGACAGATACGCAGTATTTT
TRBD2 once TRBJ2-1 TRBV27 CASSLYRGDEQFF TGTGCCAGCAGTTTATATCGGGGGGATGAGCAGTTCTTC
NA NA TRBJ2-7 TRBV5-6 CASSLGGTRKYF TGTGCCAGCAGCTTGGGAGGGACAAGAAAGTACTTC